One T cell receptor (beta chain) is described in this entry. This sample was taken from a study of OX40 agonist ivuxolimab in advanced cancers. Across the study: Patients undergoing dose escalation presented with hepatocellular carcinoma, melanoma, renal cell or head and neck cancer. A mean age of 60 years, range about 20 to 85, was recorded, and 80% to 90% were male.

CDR3 length: 14 residues. The V gene lost 4 bases and the J gene lost 2 bases, with 12 bases spanning the gap. Germline loops: CDR1 SGHDN, CDR2 FVKESK. TCRdb keeps only in-frame clones here, not all; method: immunoSEQ multiplex PCR. The table shows around 140,000 clones, with about 92% occurring only once. Autoimmune disease history or systemic immunosuppression excluded patients. This chain joins TRBV14 and TRBJ2-7; D not resolved. The sequences come from CD4+ or CD8+ T cells sorted from blood, collected in a trial of the OX40 agonist ivuxolimab. This clonotype was sampled from an adult with an advanced solid tumor such as melanoma, head and neck, liver or kidney cancer. CDR3 nucleotides: TGTGCCAGCAGCCCATCTCTTGGGACCTACGAGCAGTACTTC. Its translation: CASSPSLGTYEQYF.